This is a list of T cell receptor beta chains from one sample in a study of blood T cell repertoires in COVID-19. Clones were sequenced by immunoSEQ multiplex PCR, and TCRdb holds only the in-frame ones, with some missing. The data show some 200,000 clones, 70% to 90% seen once. Sequencing was performed on peripheral blood. These receptors were collected from a woman aged 65 to 85 with COVID-19, enrolled during active disease. The CDR3 runs from the conserved cysteine through the conserved F or W. A D gene is named only where the DNA matches it firmly. Not all rows give a size; the values are once, few, many and, for expanded clones, a class.

j_call clone_size v_call cdr3_length d_call cdr3_nt cdr3_aa
TRBJ1-6 . TRBV7-2 15 . TGTGCCAGCAGCTCACAGGTCCCTGGGGGGTCACCCCTCCACTTT CASSSQVPGGSPLHF
TRBJ2-5 . TRBV4-3 16 TRBD2 TGCGCCAGCAGCCAAGCCGGGACTAGCGGGATGGAGACCCAGTACTTC CASSQAGTSGMETQYF
TRBJ1-5 . TRBV4-1 17 . TGCGCCAGCAGCCAAGATCCCTCAGGGAATAGCAATCAGCCCCAGCATTTT CASSQDPSGNSNQPQHF
TRBJ1-2 few TRBV10-3 14 TRBD1 TGTGCCATCAACCCATTTGGGGCAGGGGGTGGCTACACCTTC CAINPFGAGGGYTF
TRBJ1-2 . TRBV6-5 13 . TGTGCCAGTCGCGGGGGGGGAAACTATGGCTACACCTTC CASRGGGNYGYTF
TRBJ2-4 . TRBV25-1 15 . TGTGCCAGTAGAGGAAGAGGTGTAGCCAAAAACATTCAGTACTTC CASRGRGVAKNIQYF
TRBJ1-6 . TRBV27 15 TRBD1 TGTGCCAGCAGTCGACGGGGACAGCATAATTCACCCCTCCACTTT CASSRRGQHNSPLHF
TRBJ1-5 . TRBV16 16 TRBD1 TGTGCCAGCAGCCAAGGGACAGGGATCAGCGGACAGCCCCAGCATTTT CASSQGTGISGQPQHF
TRBJ2-7 . TRBV3-1/TRBV3-2 13 TRBD2 TGTGCCAGCAGCCGTGGGACTACCTACGAGCAGTACTTC CASSRGTTYEQYF
TRBJ2-7 . TRBV7-8 16 TRBD2 TGTGCCAGCAGTCGATCCGGGACTAGCGGCACCTACGAGCAGTACTTC CASSRSGTSGTYEQYF
TRBJ2-1 . TRBV11-3 15 TRBD2 TGTGCCAGCAGCTTGGGACTAGCGGGAACCAATGAGCAGTTCTTC CASSLGLAGTNEQFF
TRBJ2-3 . TRBV7-2 14 TRBD1 TGTGCCAGCAGCTTCCCAGGGGGCGCGTATACGCAGTATTTT CASSFPGGAYTQYF
TRBJ1-1 . TRBV6-2/TRBV6-3 15 . TGTGCCAGCAGTTTTTCGACAGGCAGGGGACCTGAAGCTTTCTTT CASSFSTGRGPEAFF
TRBJ1-2 once TRBV12-3/TRBV12-4 12 . TGTGCCAGCACCCTTATGAACTATGGCTACACCTTC CASTLMNYGYTF
TRBJ1-2 . TRBV4-2 15 TRBD1 TGTGCCAGCAGCCTACCGACAGGGAAAGACTATGGCTACACCTTC CASSLPTGKDYGYTF
TRBJ1-1 . TRBV5-3 15 TRBD1 TGTGCCAGAAGCAGCGGGACAGGGGGGCCCACTGAAGCTTTCTTT CARSSGTGGPTEAFF
TRBJ2-1 . TRBV9 15 TRBD2 TGTGCCAGCAGCCCCCGGACTAGCGGGGACAATGAGCAGTTCTTC CASSPRTSGDNEQFF
TRBJ2-1 . TRBV19 15 TRBD2 TGTGCCAGTAGTATCCGAGTAGCGGGGGGGAATGAGCAGTTCTTC CASSIRVAGGNEQFF
TRBJ1-1 . TRBV11-2 14 . TGTGCCAGCAGCCAGAGACAGAAGAACACTGAAGCTTTCTTT CASSQRQKNTEAFF
TRBJ2-2 few TRBV12-3/TRBV12-4 12 . TGTGCCAGCAGTAGTCGGACCGGGGAGCTGTTTTTT CASSSRTGELFF
TRBJ1-4 . TRBV3-1/TRBV3-2 16 . TGTGCCAGCAGCCAACCACAGGGAGCAACTAATGAAAAACTGTTTTTT CASSQPQGATNEKLFF
TRBJ1-1 . TRBV2 15 TRBD1 TGTGCCAGCAGTGTCCTCGGACAGGGGAACACTGAAGCTTTCTTT CASSVLGQGNTEAFF
TRBJ2-5 . TRBV6-2/TRBV6-3 15 . TGTGCCAGCAGTTACTCGTACAGGGTAGGGGAGACCCAGTACTTC CASSYSYRVGETQYF
TRBJ2-2 . TRBV6-5 15 . TGTGCCAGCAGATCGATACACCTGAACACCGGGGAGCTGTTTTTT CASRSIHLNTGELFF
TRBJ2-3 . TRBV10-3 11 . TGTGCCATCAGTGACGCAGATACGCAGTATTTT CAISDADTQYF
TRBJ1-6 once TRBV7-2 15 . TGTGCCAGCAGCTTAGCGCGAGGTTCGAATTCACCCCTCCACTTT CASSLARGSNSPLHF
TRBJ1-3 . TRBV9 16 . TGTGCCAGCAGCGCCGACAGCGTAGACTCTGGAAACACCATATATTTT CASSADSVDSGNTIYF
TRBJ1-1 . TRBV7-3 13 . TGTGCCAGCAGCTTAAATGTGGCAGGCGAAGCTTTCTTT CASSLNVAGEAFF
TRBJ2-3 . TRBV6-5 14 TRBD2 TGTGCCAGCACCGAGGGACTAGCAACAGATACGCAGTATTTT CASTEGLATDTQYF
TRBJ2-7 few TRBV27 13 . TGTGCCAGCAGCCCGAGGTGGCCCTACGAGCAGTACTTC CASSPRWPYEQYF
TRBJ2-5 . TRBV15 14 . TGTGCCACCAGCAGGTTAATTGCCCGGGAGACCCAGTACTTC CATSRLIARETQYF
TRBJ2-7 . TRBV10-3 14 TRBD1 TGTGCCATCAGGGGGGGACAGGGGGCCTACGAGCAGTACTTC CAIRGGQGAYEQYF
TRBJ1-2 few TRBV2 17 . TGTGCCAGCAGTGAAATGAGAGGGTCCTTGATCGAGTATGGCTACACCTTC CASSEMRGSLIEYGYTF
TRBJ2-1 . TRBV6-1 17 TRBD1 TGTGCCAGCAGTGATCTCTGGACAGGGACTGGGGCCAATGAGCAGTTCTTC CASSDLWTGTGANEQFF
TRBJ1-6 . TRBV5-8 15 TRBD1 TGTGCCAGCAGCTCACGACAGGGCCTTTACTCACCCCTCCACTTT CASSSRQGLYSPLHF
TRBJ1-2 . TRBV7-2 14 . TGTGCCAGCTTACCCCTGGGGCTGAACTATGGCTACACCTTC CASLPLGLNYGYTF
TRBJ1-2 . TRBV10-3 13 . TGTGCCATCAGTGAGGGCAGGGTAGGCGGCTACACCTTC CAISEGRVGGYTF
TRBJ2-3 . TRBV7-3 13 TRBD2 TGTGCCACTGGACTAGCTGAGGGAGATACGCAGTATTTT CATGLAEGDTQYF
TRBJ2-1 few TRBV5-1 14 TRBD1 TGCGCCAGCAGCTCTGGACAGGGAGTCAATGAGCAGTTCTTC CASSSGQGVNEQFF
TRBJ1-4 . TRBV6-5 15 . TGTGCCAGCAGTTACTCTCCGGGGGTGGGTGAAAAACTGTTTTTT CASSYSPGVGEKLFF
TRBJ2-7 . TRBV27 17 TRBD1 TGTGCCAGCAGTTTGGGGGTGACAGGGGCGAAGGTCTACGAGCAGTACTTC CASSLGVTGAKVYEQYF
TRBJ2-6 . TRBV14 14 . TGTGCCAGCAGCCTTATCTCTGGGGCCAACGTCCTGACTTTC CASSLISGANVLTF
TRBJ1-4 few TRBV19 13 . TGTGCCAGTACCGAGGGAGGGAGTGAAAAACTGTTTTTT CASTEGGSEKLFF
TRBJ2-1 . TRBV6-5 16 TRBD1 TGTGCCAGCAGTTTTCCAGGGACAGGGGCCTGGAATGAGCAGTTCTTC CASSFPGTGAWNEQFF
TRBJ2-1 . TRBV10-3 12 . TGTGCCATCAGTGAGTCGTCTAATGAGCAGTTCTTC CAISESSNEQFF
TRBJ1-4 once TRBV7-9 13 TRBD1 TGTGCCAGCAGCCGAAGGGACAGTGAAAAACTGTTTTTT CASSRRDSEKLFF
TRBJ1-1 . TRBV11-3 17 TRBD1 TGTGCCAGCAGCTTAGGACAGGGGGAGTATGCGGGCACTGAAGCTTTCTTT CASSLGQGEYAGTEAFF
TRBJ1-6 . TRBV5-1 18 TRBD1 TGCGCCAGCAGCCCCAGCGTTCCGACAGGGGGCGCTGATTCACCCCTCCACTTT CASSPSVPTGGADSPLHF
TRBJ1-2 . TRBV6-5 15 TRBD1 TGTGCCAGCAGTAAACGGACAGGGGATAACTATGGCTACACCTTC CASSKRTGDNYGYTF
TRBJ1-2 . TRBV5-4 14 . TGTGCCAGCAGCCGGGGGGTGGCCGGGGGAGGCTACACCTTC CASSRGVAGGGYTF
TRBJ2-7 . TRBV7-2 14 TRBD2 TGTGCCAGCAGCTTAAGTAGCGGGGGTTACGAGCAGTACTTC CASSLSSGGYEQYF
TRBJ2-7 . TRBV7-2 11 TRBD2 TGTGCCAGCAGAAGCGGGAGGGAGCAGTACTTC CASRSGREQYF
TRBJ1-2 . TRBV19 14 . TGTGCCAGCGCCGACACAGGCCCTAACTATGGCTACACCTTC CASADTGPNYGYTF
TRBJ1-2 . TRBV20-1 15 TRBD1 TGCAGTGCTAGTCTCCAGGGGGTAAATAACTATGGCTACACCTTC CSASLQGVNNYGYTF
TRBJ1-2 . TRBV30 15 TRBD1 TGTGCCTGGAGTGTGTTAAAAGGGGGCGCAAATGGCTACACCTTC CAWSVLKGGANGYTF
TRBJ2-3 . TRBV2 14 . TGTGCCAGCAGTGAGACTAGAGGAACGGATACGCAGTATTTT CASSETRGTDTQYF
TRBJ2-1 . TRBV7-9 12 . TGTGCCAGCAGCCCCGTCCTCAATGAGCAGTTCTTC CASSPVLNEQFF
TRBJ1-5 . TRBV27 16 . TGTGCCAGCAGTGCCTCTCCAGGGGATAGGAATCAGCCCCAGCATTTT CASSASPGDRNQPQHF
TRBJ2-7 . TRBV4-1 15 . TGCGCCAGCAGCCAAGGGACGGGACAACAACACGAGCAGTACTTC CASSQGTGQQHEQYF
TRBJ2-7 . TRBV18 16 TRBD1 TGTGCCAGCTCACCAGCGATTCCGGGACAGGAGTACGAGCAGTACTTC CASSPAIPGQEYEQYF